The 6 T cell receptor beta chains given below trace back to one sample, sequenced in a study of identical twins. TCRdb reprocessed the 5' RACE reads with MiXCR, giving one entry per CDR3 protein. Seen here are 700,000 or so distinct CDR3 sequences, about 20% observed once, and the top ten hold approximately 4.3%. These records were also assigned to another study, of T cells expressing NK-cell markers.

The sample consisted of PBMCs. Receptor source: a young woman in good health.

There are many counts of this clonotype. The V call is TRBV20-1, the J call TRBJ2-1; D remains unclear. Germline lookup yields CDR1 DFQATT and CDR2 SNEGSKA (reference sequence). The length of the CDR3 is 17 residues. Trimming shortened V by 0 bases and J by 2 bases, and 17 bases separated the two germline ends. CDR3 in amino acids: CSARDIGQESPYNEQFF. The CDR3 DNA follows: TGCAGTGCTAGAGATATTGGGCAGGAGAGCCCCTACAATGAGCAGTTCTTC.

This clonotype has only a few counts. The CDR3 region has the DNA TGTGCCAGCACCCAGAGTCGGGGTACGCAGTATTTT. It translates to CASTQSRGTQYF. The V call is TRBV11-2, the J call TRBJ2-3; a weak D match, TRBD2 (5 bases). V lost 7 bases, J lost 8 bases, and 13 bases lay in between. The V gene's germline CDR1 is SGHAT and CDR2 FQNNGV. This CDR3 region has 12 residues. The variable domain in full, with the rest retrieved from reference TRBV11-2 and TRBJ2-3, is EAGVAQSPRYKIIEKRQSVAFWCNPISGHATLYWYQQILGQGPKLLIQFQNNGVVDDSQLPKDRFSAERLKGVDSTLKIQPAKLEDSAVYLCASTQSRGTQYFGPGTRLTVL.

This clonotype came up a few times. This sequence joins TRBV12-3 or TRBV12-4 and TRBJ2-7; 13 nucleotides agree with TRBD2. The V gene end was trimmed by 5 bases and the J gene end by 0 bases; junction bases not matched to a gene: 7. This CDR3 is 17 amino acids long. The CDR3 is CASSPGTSGESSYEQYF. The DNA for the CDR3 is TGTGCCAGCAGTCCCGGGACTAGCGGGGAAAGCTCCTACGAGCAGTACTTC.

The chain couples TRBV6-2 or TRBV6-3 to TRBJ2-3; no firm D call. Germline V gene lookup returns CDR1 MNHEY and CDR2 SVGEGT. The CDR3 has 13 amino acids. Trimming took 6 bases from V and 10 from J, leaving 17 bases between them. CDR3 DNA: TGTGCCAGCAGCCCTGATCCGGTGGTAGCGCAGTATTTT. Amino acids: CASSPDPVVAQYF.

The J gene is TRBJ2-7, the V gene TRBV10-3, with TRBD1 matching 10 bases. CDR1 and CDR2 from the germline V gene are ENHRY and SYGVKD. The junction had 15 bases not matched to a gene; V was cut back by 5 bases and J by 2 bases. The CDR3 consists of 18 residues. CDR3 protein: CAISRQVPGQGSPYEQYF. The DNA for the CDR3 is TGTGCCATCAGTCGACAGGTCCCGGGACAGGGGTCTCCCTACGAGCAGTACTTC.

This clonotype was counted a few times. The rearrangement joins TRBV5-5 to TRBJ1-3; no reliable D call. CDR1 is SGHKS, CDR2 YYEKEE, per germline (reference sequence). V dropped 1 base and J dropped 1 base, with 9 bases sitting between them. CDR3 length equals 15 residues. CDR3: CASSLYRGSGNTIYF. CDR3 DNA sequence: TGTGCCAGCAGCTTGTATAGAGGGTCTGGAAACACCATATATTTT.